The entry below describes one TCR beta chain. Its target is not known. This specimen comes from a study of PD-1 blockade in classical Hodgkin lymphoma. Study findings and constraints: Any patient who commenced nivolumab under 1 year after ASCT was excluded.

After autologous stem cell transplantation all patients relapsed, and prior brentuximab vedotin exposure differed between cohorts. The data were produced by immunoSEQ multiplex PCR, yet TCRdb's version contains in-frame clones alone and is incomplete. This table has about 28,000 clones, about 81% appearing once. The ends were cut back, 0 bases at V and 8 bases at J, with 13 bases in the middle. The germline CDR1 and CDR2 sequences are GTSNPN and SVGIG (reference sequence). The CDR3 spans 13 residues. The rearrangement joins TRBV30 to TRBJ1-1; D is undetermined. The receptor's source is a human donor with classical Hodgkin lymphoma. Here the sequenced sample was peripheral blood mononuclear cells (PBMCs), taken before the second cycle of nivolumab. The CDR3 coding sequence is TGTGCCTGGAGTGTACTATCAGACGGAGAAGCTTTCTTT. This gives the protein CAWSVLSDGEAFF.